Following are 28 T cell receptor beta chains from one sample sequenced in a study of blood T cell repertoires in COVID-19. Assay used: immunoSEQ multiplex PCR; TCRdb lists only in-frame clones, some missing. The sample lists fewer than 700,000 clones; about 89% were seen once. Sequenced sample: peripheral blood. All receptors derive from a woman in her 50s with COVID-19, enrolled during active disease.

With respect to this clone: This same CDR3 is encoded by further DNA sequences in the sample. V and J are TRBV12-3 or TRBV12-4 and TRBJ2-3, with D perhaps matching TRBD2 (6 bases). CDR3 length equals 13 residues. Trimming removed 4 bases at V and 1 base at J, with 6 bases between. The CDR3, as DNA: TGTGCCAGCAGTTGGGGGGGCACAGATACGCAGTATTTT. Encoded protein: CASSWGGTDTQYF.

This clone was seen only a few times. The rearrangement joins TRBV5-1 to TRBJ2-2; TRBD2 matches 15 bases. CDR1 and CDR2 from the germline V gene are SGHRS and YFSETQ. V was pared by 9 bases and J by 1 base, with 4 bases of the junction left unmatched. The CDR3 sequence is 16 residues long. The DNA of the CDR3 is TGCGCCACTGGGACTAGCGGGGGGAAGAACACCGGGGAGCTGTTTTTT. Its translation: CATGTSGGKNTGELFF.

The table lists this clone with a count of one. This chain joins TRBV11-2 and TRBJ2-2, with a possible D match to TRBD2 (5 bases). V was trimmed by 4 bases and J by 5 bases, leaving 11 bases between them. Germline V gives CDR1 SGHAT, CDR2 FQNNGV. The CDR3 loop spans 14 amino acids. Here the CDR3 reads CASSSQGLTGELFF. The CDR3 DNA reads as TGTGCCAGCAGCTCACAAGGACTGACCGGGGAGCTGTTTTTT.

The V and J genes are TRBV5-1 and TRBJ2-7; TRBD2 matches 15 bases. Per the germline V gene, CDR1 is SGHRS and CDR2 is YFSETQ. V was clipped by 4 bases and J by 3 bases; unmatched bases: 8. The CDR3 consists of 17 residues. The CDR3 sequence: CASSPGTSGGKGYEQYF. DNA of the CDR3: TGCGCCAGCAGCCCCGGGACTAGCGGGGGGAAGGGCTACGAGCAGTACTTC.

The chain couples TRBV11-3 to TRBJ2-2; D ambiguous. V lost 4 bases, J lost 3 bases, and 6 bases lay in between. The CDR3 runs 13 residues. From germline, CDR1 is SGHNT and CDR2 YENEEA. The CDR3 loop is CASSSPDTGELFF. DNA for the CDR3: TGTGCCAGCAGCTCTCCGGACACCGGGGAGCTGTTTTTT.

The chain joins TRBV4-1 to TRBJ1-2, with D tentatively TRBD1 (5 bases). V was shortened by 0 bases and J by 6 bases, with 23 bases between the two germline ends. From germline, CDR1 is MGHRA and CDR2 YSYEKL. This CDR3 contains 18 residues. The CDR3 sequence: CASSQDPGFTGERDGYTF. In DNA form, the CDR3 reads TGCGCCAGCAGCCAAGACCCCGGGTTCACAGGAGAAAGGGATGGCTACACCTTC.

The chain joins TRBV6-5 to TRBJ1-4; the match to TRBD1 covers 8 bases. V was pared by 5 bases and J by 4 bases, with 3 bases of the junction left unmatched. Germline lookup yields CDR1 MNHEY and CDR2 SVGAGI. This CDR3 has 14 residues. For the CDR3, the DNA is TGTGCCAGCAGTCGGACAGGGCATAATGAAAAACTGTTTTTT. Protein sequence: CASSRTGHNEKLFF.

The rearrangement links TRBV18 to TRBJ2-5, with TRBD1 matching 8 bases. Germline-derived CDR1 and CDR2 are KGHSH and LQKENI. V gave up 0 bases and J gave up 5 bases; unmatched junction bases: 8. This CDR3 spans 16 amino acids. CDR3 DNA: TGTGCCAGCTCACCACCAACGACAGGGGTGGGGGAGACCCAGTACTTC. Protein: CASSPPTTGVGETQYF.

The chain joins TRBV9 to TRBJ1-4, with 10 bases matching TRBD1. The V and J ends lost 4 bases and 4 bases, in that order; junction bases with no gene match: 7. Germline V gene sequence: CDR1 SGDLS, CDR2 YYNGEE. The CDR3 totals 16 residues. The CDR3 nucleotides read TGTGCCAGCAGCCTAGGGACAGGGGCCGGTAATGAAAAACTGTTTTTT. Translating gives CASSLGTGAGNEKLFF.

The chain couples TRBV6-5 to TRBJ1-2; D is ambiguous. Germline V gene sequence: CDR1 MNHEY, CDR2 SVGAGI. The CDR3 is 12 residues long. Trimming removed 7 bases at V and 5 bases at J, with 11 bases between. CDR3 in amino acids: CASISPPYGYTF. Written as DNA, the CDR3 is TGTGCCAGCATCTCTCCTCCTTATGGCTACACCTTC.

J is TRBJ1-1 and V is TRBV6-5; 8 positions match TRBD1. The CDR3 sequence is 14 residues long. CDR1 is MNHEY, CDR2 SVGAGI, per germline. V lost 3 bases, J lost 4 bases, and 4 bases stayed unmatched. The CDR3 region is CASSYTGGSTEAFF. As DNA, the CDR3 is TGTGCCAGCAGTTATACAGGGGGGTCCACTGAAGCTTTCTTT.

CDR3 nucleotides: TGTGCCAGCAGCCAAACTAGCGGGGGGGATACGCAGTATTTT. It yields the protein CASSQTSGGDTQYF. This chain joins TRBV3-1 (or the pseudogene TRBV3-2) and TRBJ2-3; 12 bases map to TRBD2. J gave up 6 bases and V 2 bases, and 0 bases lay outside the gene matches. CDR1 is LGHDT, CDR2 YNNKEL, per germline (reference sequence). The CDR3 runs 14 residues.

The CDR3 DNA follows: TGTGCCAGCAGCTCGTTAGCGGGGGGCACAGATACGCAGTATTTT. It translates to CASSSLAGGTDTQYF. The chain links TRBV7-2 to TRBJ2-3; 9 positions match TRBD2. V lost 4 bases, J lost 1 base, and 3 bases stayed unmatched. CDR3 length equals 15 residues. Germline lookup yields CDR1 SGHTA and CDR2 FQGNSA.

This clone is a singleton in its sample. This chain joins TRBV2 and TRBJ2-7; TRBD2 aligns across 7 bases. Germline CDR1 is SNHLY and CDR2 is FYNNEI. The CDR3 is 17 residues long. V gave up 3 bases and J gave up 2 bases; unmatched junction bases: 13. The CDR3 is CASSDDYPGGNPYEQYF. The CDR3 DNA follows: TGTGCCAGCAGTGATGATTATCCGGGGGGAAATCCCTACGAGCAGTACTTC.

DNA of the CDR3: TGCGCCAGCAGCTTGGGACTAGCGGGGATCTATGAGCAGTTCTTC. It encodes CASSLGLAGIYEQFF. V usage is TRBV5-1 and J usage is TRBJ2-1; 11 bases line up with TRBD2. V was clipped by 0 bases and J by 8 bases; unmatched bases: 4. There are 15 residues in the CDR3. Germline CDR1 SGHRS, CDR2 YFSETQ.

The gene calls are TRBV2 and TRBJ2-5; D might be TRBD1 (5 bases). CDR1 SNHLY and CDR2 FYNNEI come from the germline V gene. The CDR3 loop spans 16 amino acids. V gave up 1 base and J gave up 5 bases, with 17 bases separating them. The CDR3 bases are TGTGCCAGCAGTGAAGAAGGGGCATCCTTGAGGGAGACCCAGTACTTC. This sequence encodes CASSEEGASLRETQYF.

This clone appeared once. The chain recombines TRBV6-1 with TRBJ1-2, with 9 bases matching TRBD1. This CDR3 spans 14 amino acids. V was pared by 2 bases and J by 5 bases, with 3 bases of the junction left unmatched. Germline CDR1 MNHNS, CDR2 SASEGT. CDR3 sequence: CASSELTGGYGYTF. Here the CDR3 DNA reads TGTGCCAGCAGTGAACTGACAGGGGGGTATGGCTACACCTTC.

This clone was observed once. V is TRBV5-1 and J is TRBJ2-3; 7 bases fit TRBD1. The CDR3 is made up of 18 amino acids. The germline V gene encodes CDR1 SGHRS and CDR2 YFSETQ. Losses at the gene ends were 2 bases for V and 0 bases for J; bases not matched to a gene: 12. CDR3 nucleotides: TGCGCCAGCAGCTTAGACCCGATAACAGGGGACAGCACAGATACGCAGTATTTT. Translation: CASSLDPITGDSTDTQYF.

CDR3 DNA: TGTGCCAGCAGGTTAGAGGGGGCGAACACTGAAGCTTTCTTT. It specifies CASRLEGANTEAFF. The chain is built from TRBV6-4 and TRBJ1-1; 7 bases align to TRBD1. The CDR3 loop spans 14 amino acids. CDR1 and CDR2 from the germline V gene are MRHNA and SNTAGT. V shed 6 bases and J 1 base; nucleotides not matched to a gene: 5.

As concerns this clone: The sample carries other DNA sequences with the same CDR3. The V call is TRBV20-1, the J call TRBJ2-3; D call uncertain. Trimming shortened V by 3 bases and J by 4 bases, and 5 bases separated the two germline ends. CDR3 length equals 11 residues. The germline gives CDR1 DFQATT, CDR2 SNEGSKA (reference sequence). In DNA form, the CDR3 reads TGCAGTGCTAGTCTCGCAGATACGCAGTATTTT. It yields the protein CSASLADTQYF.

The chain combines TRBV5-1 with TRBJ2-6; 7 bases agree with TRBD1. The CDR3 contains 20 residues. CDR1 and CDR2 from the germline V gene are SGHRS and YFSETQ. V was pared by 3 bases and J by 3 bases, with 18 bases of the junction left unmatched. DNA for the CDR3: TGCGCCAGCAGCTCCGCCCGACAGGGAATCCCCCTAGATGGGGCCAACGTCCTGACTTTC. Translating gives CASSSARQGIPLDGANVLTF.

V gene TRBV5-1 combines with J gene TRBJ1-2, with 9 positions matching TRBD1. Germline CDR1 is SGHRS and CDR2 is YFSETQ. The V and J ends lost 4 bases and 6 bases, in that order; junction bases with no gene match: 7. The CDR3 totals 14 residues. The CDR3 spells CASSPTGTGNGYTF. DNA for the CDR3: TGCGCCAGCAGCCCAACCGGGACAGGGAATGGCTACACCTTC.

V and J are TRBV27 and TRBJ1-1; D ambiguous. The germline V and J ends were trimmed by 2 bases and 1 base, with 8 bases remaining between them. The CDR3 runs 14 residues. CDR1 is MNHEY, CDR2 SMNVEV, per germline (reference sequence). The CDR3 sequence is CASSLMGRNTEAFF. Written as DNA, the CDR3 is TGTGCCAGCAGTTTAATGGGGAGGAACACTGAAGCTTTCTTT.

The genes are TRBV18 and TRBJ1-1; tentative D call: TRBD1 (5 bases). The CDR3 consists of 14 residues. Trimming removed 5 bases from V and 2 bases from J, with 12 bases in between. Germline loops: CDR1 KGHSH, CDR2 LQKENI. CDR3 coding DNA: TGTGCCAGCTCATCGGACACTTTAAACACTGAAGCTTTCTTT. It encodes CASSSDTLNTEAFF.

Here the CDR3 reads CATGVAGSNTEAFF. The CDR3 DNA is TGTGCCACCGGCGTCGCGGGAAGTAACACTGAAGCTTTCTTT. This sequence joins TRBV28 and TRBJ1-1, with D hard to call. This CDR3 is 14 amino acids long. The germline V and J ends were trimmed by 10 bases and 2 bases, with 17 bases remaining between them. Per the germline V gene, CDR1 is MDHEN and CDR2 is SYDVKM.

The rearrangement links TRBV6-5 to TRBJ2-1; 7 bases map to TRBD1. The junction had 3 bases not matched to a gene; V was cut back by 0 bases and J by 1 base. Germline loops: CDR1 MNHEY, CDR2 SVGAGI. The CDR3 sequence is 16 residues long. The DNA of the CDR3 is TGTGCCAGCAGTTACTCAGGGACAGCTTCCTACAATGAGCAGTTCTTC. It translates to CASSYSGTASYNEQFF.

The chain recombines TRBV10-1 with TRBJ1-1; 9 bases map to TRBD1. V was pared by 5 bases and J by 8 bases, with 6 bases of the junction left unmatched. Germline loops: CDR1 WNHNN, CDR2 SYGVQD (reference sequence). This CDR3 spans 13 amino acids. The CDR3 DNA follows: TGCGCCAGCAGTCGGACAGGGGCTAGGGAAGCTTTCTTT. It specifies CASSRTGAREAFF.

This clone was counted a single time. The V and J genes are TRBV11-3 and TRBJ2-7, with 8 bases fitting TRBD1. The CDR3 is 19 residues long. CDR1 is SGHNT, CDR2 YENEEA, per germline. After removal of 0 bases from V and 4 bases from J, the junction contained 17 bases not matched to a gene. DNA of the CDR3: TGTGCCAGCAGCTTAGATGGTGGGACAGGCCCTGGTAACGGATACGAGCAGTACTTC. Translating it yields CASSLDGGTGPGNGYEQYF. The whole variable domain, remainder taken from reference TRBV11-3 and TRBJ2-7, is EAGVVQSPRYKIIEKKQPVAFWCNPISGHNTLYWYLQNLGQGPELLIRYENEEAVDDSQLPKDRFSAERLKGVDSTLKIQPAELGDSAVYLCASSLDGGTGPGNGYEQYFGPGTRLTVT.